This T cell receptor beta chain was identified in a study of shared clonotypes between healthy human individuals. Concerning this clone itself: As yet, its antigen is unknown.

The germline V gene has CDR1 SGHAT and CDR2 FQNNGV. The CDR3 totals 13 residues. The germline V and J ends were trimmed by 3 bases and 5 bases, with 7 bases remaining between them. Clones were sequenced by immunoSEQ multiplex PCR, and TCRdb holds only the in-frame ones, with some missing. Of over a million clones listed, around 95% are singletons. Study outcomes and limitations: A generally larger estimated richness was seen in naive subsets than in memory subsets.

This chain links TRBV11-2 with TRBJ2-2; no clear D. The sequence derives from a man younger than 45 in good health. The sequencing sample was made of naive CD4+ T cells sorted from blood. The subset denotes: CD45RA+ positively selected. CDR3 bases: TGTGCCAGCAGCTTGTATTCTACCGGGGAGCTGTTTTTT. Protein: CASSLYSTGELFF.